The present T cell receptor beta chain was sequenced within a study of cytomegalovirus exposure and HLA in healthy donors. Study results and limitations: Later on, an analysis tied 15,000 to 20,000 TCR beta sequences to HLA alleles at 0.05 false discovery rate. A later analysis by the authors found several of the most significant clusters apparently linked to common viral pathogens. V- and J-gene trimming of TCR beta was linked (in a later analysis) to a missense DCLRE1C variant. Sequencing depth across donors, presence/absence analyses assumed, was roughly uniform.

A note on this clone: What it recognizes is unknown.

The PCR had 60 Vbeta and 13 Jbeta primers. Clones were sequenced by immunoSEQ multiplex PCR, and TCRdb holds only the in-frame ones, with some missing. The table lists about 160,000 clones, approximately 76% of them singletons. The CDR3 consists of 15 residues. Germline CDR1 LNHDA, CDR2 SQIVND (reference sequence). V was trimmed by 1 base and J by 4 bases, leaving 13 bases between them. The specimen sequenced was PBMCs. The clonotype was recovered from a man in his sixties in good health and CMV-seronegative. The chain employs TRBV19 and TRBJ2-5; D perhaps matches TRBD2 (5 bases). The chain's CDR3 is CASSIGALDAETQYF. CDR3 DNA: TGTGCCAGTAGTATAGGGGCACTAGATGCAGAGACCCAGTACTTC.